This record covers a single TCR beta chain. This sample is drawn from a study of shared clonotypes between healthy human individuals. Across the study: Aged between 18 and 49, the donors were a couple of women and a few men.

The CDR3 extends over 13 amino acids. Germline V lookup: CDR1 MDHEN, CDR2 SYDVKM. Trimming stripped 5 bases from V and 6 bases from J, with 13 bases between. Deep-level running was used for the assay. Authors' methods: Junction-only sequences produced by ImmunoSEQ had no quality scores, so filtering differed. The table came from immunoSEQ multiplex PCR; TCRdb's copy has only in-frame clones and leaves some out. D and trimming were read from the DNA, whereas the V and J calls and clone size are those reported in that table. This sample has about 480,000 clones, with about four fifths found just once. This TCR was sampled from a woman aged 40 to 50 in good health. Some clones in this sample may be carry-over from other donors' samples. Material: PBMCs. The genes are TRBV28 and TRBJ1-2; no clear D gene. The CDR3 spells CASSRPSVNGYTF. CDR3 nucleotides: TGTGCCAGCAGTCGGCCCTCCGTGAATGGCTACACCTTC.